Below, one T cell receptor (beta chain) is given with its context. The antigen remains unidentified. Unrecorded immune exposure was likely among donors, who were nominally healthy when sampled. This entry comes from a study of cytomegalovirus exposure and HLA in healthy donors. For the study at large: In terms of ancestry, the Caucasian-associated cluster contained roughly four fifths of the approximately 400 genotyped donors. Study-level points and caveats: Later analysis placed DRB1 highest and HLA-C lowest in TCR association rates, which differed by HLA locus.

J gave up 10 bases and V 0 bases, and 8 bases lay outside the gene matches. CDR3 size: 14 residues. Germline assignment: CDR1 SGHRS and CDR2 YFSETQ. Vbeta (60) and Jbeta (13) primers were used in the PCR. Authors' methods: In a later analysis, roughly 86 million unique TCR beta chains included roughly 11 million shared by two or more donors. TCRdb's table, derived via immunoSEQ multiplex PCR, lists solely in-frame clones and lacks some. The DNA was the basis for D and trimming; V, J and clone size are from that table. The table lists some 150,000 clones, approximately 72% of them singletons, with 2% to 3% in the top ten.

The material sequenced was PBMCs. The chain couples TRBV5-1 to TRBJ1-2; 8 bases are a match to TRBD1. This TCR was recovered from a human donor in good health. The DNA of the CDR3 is TGCGCCAGCAGCTTGGCCGGACAGGGCTTCGTCTACACCTTC. It yields the protein CASSLAGQGFVYTF.